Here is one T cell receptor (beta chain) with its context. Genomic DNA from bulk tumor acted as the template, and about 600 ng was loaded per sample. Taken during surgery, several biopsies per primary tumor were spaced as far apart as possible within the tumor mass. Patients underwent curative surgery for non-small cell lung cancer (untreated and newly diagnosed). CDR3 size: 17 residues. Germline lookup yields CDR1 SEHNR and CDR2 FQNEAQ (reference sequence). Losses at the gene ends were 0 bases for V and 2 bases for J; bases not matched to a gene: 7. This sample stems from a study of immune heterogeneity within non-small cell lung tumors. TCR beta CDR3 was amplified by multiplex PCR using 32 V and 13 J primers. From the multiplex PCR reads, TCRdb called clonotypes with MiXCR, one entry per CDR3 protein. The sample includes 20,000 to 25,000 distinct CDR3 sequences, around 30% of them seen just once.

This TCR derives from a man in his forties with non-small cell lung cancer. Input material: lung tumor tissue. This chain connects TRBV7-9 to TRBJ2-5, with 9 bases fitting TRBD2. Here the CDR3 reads CASSLARGAGGQETQYF. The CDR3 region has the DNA TGTGCCAGCAGCTTAGCGCGGGGTGCGGGAGGGCAAGAGACCCAGTACTTC.